The 20 T cell receptor beta chains below come from one sample, sequenced in a study of T cell responses to AZD1222 COVID-19 vaccine. This table comes from immunoSEQ multiplex PCR, and its TCRdb copy is limited to in-frame clones, with some not included. The profile shows about 92,000 clones, over 80% of them singletons. The specimen comprised peripheral blood, sampled on day 0 of AZD1222 vaccination. These receptor sequences come from an adult in good health.

J is TRBJ2-2 and V is TRBV7-3; 8 bases fit TRBD1. The CDR3 contains 17 residues. V shed 8 bases and J 0 bases; nucleotides not matched to a gene: 11. Germline V gene data show CDR1 as SGHTA and CDR2 as FQGTGA. The CDR3 DNA reads TGTGCCAGCGGTGGACAGGGTGGGACCGCGAACACCGGGGAGCTGTTTTTT. This encodes CASGGQGGTANTGELFF.

The rearrangement joins TRBV27 to TRBJ1-5; no firm D call. Germline assignment: CDR1 MNHEY and CDR2 SMNVEV (reference sequence). The CDR3 runs 15 residues. V was shortened by 0 bases and J by 4 bases, with 10 bases between the two germline ends. The CDR3 sequence is CASSLSGEANQPQHF. The CDR3 DNA follows: TGTGCCAGCAGTTTATCGGGCGAGGCAAATCAGCCCCAGCATTTT.

This clone was detected only once. This chain connects TRBV29-1 to TRBJ2-7, with 12 bases matching TRBD2. This CDR3 region has 15 residues. V shed 1 base, J shed 2 bases, and the junction held 3 bases outside the gene matches. Looked up from germline, CDR1 is SQVTM and CDR2 is ANQGSEA. This CDR3 is CSVEAGLAGTYEQYF. CDR3 coding DNA: TGCAGCGTTGAAGCAGGACTAGCGGGGACCTACGAGCAGTACTTC.

The chain uses TRBV7-3 and TRBJ2-3, with 11 positions matching TRBD2. V was pared by 5 bases and J by 3 bases, with 4 bases of the junction left unmatched. This CDR3 comprises 15 residues. Germline assignment: CDR1 SGHTA and CDR2 FQGTGA. In nucleotides, the CDR3 is TGTGCCAGCAGCCCCAGACTAGCGGGGACAGATACGCAGTATTTT. Its translation: CASSPRLAGTDTQYF.

The chain employs TRBV30 and TRBJ2-1; the D is unclear. CDR1 and CDR2 (germline): GTSNPN, SVGIG (reference sequence). V was cut by 0 bases and J by 7 bases, with 10 bases left in between. The CDR3 has 13 amino acids. The CDR3 loop is CAWSVYSANEQFF. CDR3 DNA sequence: TGTGCCTGGAGTGTATACTCCGCGAATGAGCAGTTCTTC. Complete variable domain (other parts from reference TRBV30 and TRBJ2-1): SQTIHQWPATLVQPVGSPLSLECTVEGTSNPNLYWYRQAAGRGLQLLFYSVGIGQISSEVPQNLSASRPQDRQFILSSKKLLLSDSGFYLCAWSVYSANEQFFGPGTRLTVL.

The CDR3, as DNA: TGTGCCAGCAGCTTAGTTCAGGCCAGCTCTGGAAACACCATATATTTT. Translating it yields CASSLVQASSGNTIYF. The chain has TRBV7-2 and TRBJ1-3; no definite D call. The V end was cut by 1 base, the J end by 0 bases, with 10 bases between. CDR1 SGHTA and CDR2 FQGNSA come from the germline V gene. The CDR3 spans 16 residues.

The rearrangement uses TRBV29-1 and TRBJ1-1; 7 bases line up with TRBD1. Looked up from germline, CDR1 is SQVTM and CDR2 is ANQGSEA. J gave up 0 bases and V 6 bases, and 4 bases lay outside the gene matches. This CDR3 region has 13 residues. Here the CDR3 DNA reads TGCAGCGTATCCGGGACAGTGAACACTGAAGCTTTCTTT. Translation gives CSVSGTVNTEAFF. Looking up the rest from reference TRBV29-1 and TRBJ1-1 gives the full variable domain: SAVISQKPSRDICQRGTSLTIQCQVDSQVTMMFWYRQQPGQSLTLIATANQGSEATYESGFVIDKFPISRPNLTFSTLTVSNMSPEDSSIYLCSVSGTVNTEAFFGQGTRLTVV.

The J gene is TRBJ2-3, the V gene TRBV9; a weak D match, TRBD2 (5 bases). Per the germline V gene, CDR1 is SGDLS and CDR2 is YYNGEE. The CDR3 length is 14 residues. Trimming cost V 4 bases and J 4 bases, with 13 bases left between them. DNA of the CDR3: TGTGCCAGCAGCTTCGGCGGGCCCCCAGATACGCAGTATTTT. Translated, it gives CASSFGGPPDTQYF. Together with reference TRBV9 and TRBJ2-3, the CDR3 gives the full variable domain: DSGVTQTPKHLITATGQRVTLRCSPRSGDLSVYWYQQSLDQGLQFLIQYYNGEERAKGNILERFSAQQFPDLHSELNLSSLELGDSALYFCASSFGGPPDTQYFGPGTRLTVL.

The chain uses TRBV7-3 and TRBJ2-1; the match to TRBD2 covers 11 bases. The trim removed 4 bases at V and 7 bases at J, leaving 9 bases unmatched. Looked up from germline, CDR1 is SGHTA and CDR2 is FQGTGA. CDR3 length equals 16 residues. The CDR3 reads CASSSRGTSGQNEQFF. CDR3 DNA sequence: TGTGCCAGCAGCTCCCGGGGGACTAGCGGACAGAATGAGCAGTTCTTC. Filled out from reference TRBV7-3 and TRBJ2-1, the complete variable domain reads GAGVSQTPSNKVTEKGKYVELRCDPISGHTALYWYRQSLGQGPEFLIYFQGTGAADDSGLPNDRFFAVRPEGSVSTLKIQRTERGDSAVYLCASSSRGTSGQNEQFFGPGTRLTVL.

The CDR3 DNA reads as TGTGCCAGCAGCACCCAGACAGGGTCTGGGGCCAACGTCCTGACTTTC. Its protein product is CASSTQTGSGANVLTF. The chain carries TRBV9 and TRBJ2-6, with TRBD1 matching over 7 bases. The CDR3 has 16 residues. V shed 4 bases and J 1 base; nucleotides not matched to a gene: 5. Per germline, CDR1 SGDLS and CDR2 YYNGEE.

V usage is TRBV5-6 and J usage is TRBJ1-5, with no clear D. Germline V lookup: CDR1 SGHDT, CDR2 YYEEEE. The CDR3 extends over 17 amino acids. The ends were cut back, 0 bases at V and 0 bases at J, with 13 bases in the middle. CDR3 region: CASSLDNSYYSNQPQHF. The CDR3 DNA reads TGTGCCAGCAGCTTGGACAACTCCTATTATAGCAATCAGCCCCAGCATTTT.

This sequence joins TRBV3-1 (or the pseudogene TRBV3-2) and TRBJ2-3; no clear D gene. The CDR3 contains 12 residues. Trimming removed 4 bases from V and 8 bases from J, with 10 bases in between. Germline-derived CDR1 and CDR2 are LGHDT and YNNKEL (reference sequence). CDR3 in DNA: TGTGCCAGCAGCCTAATGCAACGTACGCAGTATTTT. Protein: CASSLMQRTQYF.

This chain uses TRBV5-8 with TRBJ1-1; TRBD1 is a possible D gene (5 bases). The germline V gene has CDR1 SGHTS and CDR2 YDEGEE. With 5 bases removed from V and 3 bases from J, the gap between germline ends came to 11 bases. The CDR3 spans 13 residues. CDR3 sequence: CASRYGRDTEAFF. For the CDR3, the DNA is TGTGCCAGCAGGTATGGCAGGGACACTGAAGCTTTCTTT.

V and J are TRBV19 and TRBJ1-2; D gene unclear. Germline V gene sequence: CDR1 LNHDA, CDR2 SQIVND (reference sequence). The CDR3 runs to 15 residues. The germline V and J ends were trimmed by 1 base and 6 bases, with 15 bases remaining between them. CDR3 sequence reads: CASSIGLGVLNGYTF. CDR3 coding DNA: TGTGCCAGTAGTATAGGCCTCGGGGTTTTGAATGGCTACACCTTC.

This chain links TRBV9 with TRBJ2-7; D is tentatively TRBD1 or TRBD2 (6 bases each). CDR3 length: 15 amino acids. Between the trimmed V and J ends, which lost 3 bases and 6 bases, there was a span of 19 bases. Looked up from germline, CDR1 is SGDLS and CDR2 is YYNGEE. CDR3 sequence: CASSGGGLGLGEQYF. Here the CDR3 DNA reads TGTGCCAGCAGCGGTGGGGGGCTGGGGCTTGGCGAGCAGTACTTC.

This clone has just a few counts. The rearrangement links TRBV6-5 to TRBJ2-7; 8 bases match TRBD1. This CDR3 spans 14 amino acids. Germline lookup yields CDR1 MNHEY and CDR2 SVGAGI. The V gene end was trimmed by 2 bases and the J gene end by 5 bases; junction bases not matched to a gene: 5. The CDR3 DNA is TGTGCCAGCAGTTACCGGAGGACAGGGAACGAGCAGTACTTC. Amino acid sequence: CASSYRRTGNEQYF.

This clone has just a few counts. The rearrangement links TRBV7-3 to TRBJ1-4; no firm D call. CDR1 and CDR2 (germline): SGHTA, FQGTGA. This CDR3 is built from 13 residues. V lost 4 bases to trimming and J lost 8 bases, with 11 bases between them. CDR3 in DNA: TGTGCCAGCAGCTCAGTCCCTGGGGAAAAACTGTTTTTT. Translated: CASSSVPGEKLFF.

The V and J genes are TRBV2 and TRBJ1-2; D might be TRBD1 (5 bases). This CDR3 is 13 amino acids long. V lost 4 bases to trimming and J lost 3 bases, with 9 bases between them. CDR1 is SNHLY and CDR2 is FYNNEI in the germline V gene. Here the CDR3 DNA reads TGTGCCAGCAGTGCCGGGGCGGACTATGGCTACACCTTC. Its translation is CASSAGADYGYTF.

This clone was seen only once. The DNA of the CDR3 is TGTGCCAGCCAGAACACTGAAGCTTTCTTT. It translates to CASQNTEAFF. V is TRBV7-9 and J is TRBJ1-1; D not certain. The germline V gene has CDR1 SEHNR and CDR2 FQNEAQ (reference sequence). The CDR3 is 10 residues long. Trimming stripped 8 bases from V and 1 base from J, with 2 bases between.

The CDR3 loop reads CASSEREGWGSNQPQHF. CDR3 sequence (DNA): TGTGCCAGCAGTGAACGCGAGGGGTGGGGAAGCAATCAGCCCCAGCATTTT. The rearrangement uses TRBV2 and TRBJ1-5; possibly TRBD1 for D (5 bases). V lost 2 bases to trimming and J lost 1 base, with 15 bases between them. The germline gives CDR1 SNHLY, CDR2 FYNNEI. The CDR3 covers 17 residues.